This T cell receptor (beta chain) appears in the sequencing data of a study of CD8 T cells in Susac syndrome. RNA amounts of roughly 0.45 to 1 ug underwent reverse transcription with random hexamers. One entry per CDR3 protein results from TCRdb running MiXCR on the immunoSEQ multiplex PCR reads. This sample has 330,000 or so distinct CDR3 sequences; approximately 85% occur once, and the top ten carry 0.21%. V lost 6 bases, J lost 7 bases, and 5 bases stayed unmatched. This CDR3 comprises 15 residues. From germline, CDR1 is SNHLY and CDR2 FYNNEI. The origin of this receptor is a human donor with multiple sclerosis. The source material was CD8+ T cells from PBMCs. This chain uses TRBV2 with TRBJ2-1, with 14 nucleotides matching TRBD2. This chain's CDR3 is CASRETSGRGNEQFF. DNA of the CDR3: TGTGCCAGCAGGGAGACTAGCGGGAGGGGGAATGAGCAGTTCTTC.